This T cell receptor beta chain derives from a study of T cell responses to AZD1222 COVID-19 vaccine. For this clone: As yet, its antigen is unknown.

TCRdb keeps only in-frame clones here, not all; method: immunoSEQ multiplex PCR. This table holds more than 95,000 clones, roughly nine tenths found once. Study-wide results and caveats: Samples come after the peak T cell response, not at day 14. White British ancestry dominated among donors, who included more females, and clonal diversity was possibly underestimated. The study reported that nearly half of spike-specific TCRs target unmutated variant regions.

The CDR3 spans 14 residues. Germline V lookup: CDR1 KGHSH, CDR2 LQKENI. Trimming removed 4 bases from V and 1 base from J, with 10 bases in between. The sequence was obtained from an adult who received the AZD1222 COVID-19 vaccine. The chain joins TRBV18 to TRBJ1-1; D unclear. Here the sequenced sample was peripheral blood, taken 28 days after the second AZD1222 dose. This chain's CDR3 is CASSLIRENTEAFF. For the CDR3, the DNA is TGTGCCAGCTCACTTATTCGGGAGAACACTGAAGCTTTCTTT. The full variable domain, in which reference TRBV18 and TRBJ1-1 provide the parts outside the CDR3, is NAGVMQNPRHLVRRRGQEARLRCSPMKGHSHVYWYRQLPEEGLKFMVYLQKENIIDESGMPKERFSAEFPKEGPSILRIQQVVRGDSAAYFCASSLIRENTEAFFGQGTRLTVV.